This TCR beta chain was identified in a study of PD-1 blockade in mismatch repair-deficient tumors. Study-level information: Patients had about eleven mismatch repair-deficient cancer types and were previously treated and progressing. Study-wide results and caveats: Tumor-resident clones, often absent from pretreatment blood, expanded after pembrolizumab and then contracted.

This CDR3 is built from 17 residues. Germline-derived CDR1 and CDR2 are SGDLS and YYNGEE. After removal of 2 bases from V and 5 bases from J, the junction contained 6 bases not matched to a gene. Mismatch repair deficiency was confirmed in all patients, by PCR or immunohistochemistry. TCRs were sequenced from a few patients responding to pembrolizumab. Points on this clone: Its target is unknown.

Method: immunoSEQ multiplex PCR; TCRdb's copy keeps in-frame clones and lacks some. The table records around 100,000 clones, around 80% of them present only once. The input for sequencing was peripheral blood, taken around 60 weeks after starting pembrolizumab. The V gene is TRBV9, the J gene TRBJ2-5, with 16 bases that match TRBD2. The sequence was collected from an adult with mismatch repair-deficient cancer. CDR3 region: CASSVGLAGGPVETQYF. CDR3 nucleotides: TGTGCCAGCAGCGTGGGACTAGCGGGAGGGCCAGTGGAGACCCAGTACTTC.